This record concerns one TCR beta chain sequence. The sample comes from a study of T cell changes during pregnancy in multiple sclerosis. The assay was immunoSEQ multiplex PCR, and TCRdb's table has in-frame clones only and misses some. The sample lists roughly 40,000 clones; under 95% were seen once. Per the germline V gene, CDR1 is LNHDA and CDR2 is SQIVND (reference sequence). The CDR3 runs to 13 residues. V was clipped by 8 bases and J by 2 bases; unmatched bases: 4. This specimen was CD8+ T cells from peripheral blood mononuclear cells, taken in the first trimester of pregnancy. The source of this sequence is a female donor with multiple sclerosis, enrolled in a pregnancy study. The V call is TRBV19, the J call TRBJ2-3; 7 bases are shared with TRBD2. The CDR3 DNA is TGTGCCAGTCATGCGGGGGACACAGATACGCAGTATTTT. Protein sequence: CASHAGDTDTQYF.